This TCR beta chain is drawn from a study of cytomegalovirus exposure and HLA in healthy donors. General study findings and limits: Among the sequence variants, a highly shared cluster was likely an artifact of sequencing. Researchers reported in a later analysis that a missense DCLRE1C variant was tied to TCR beta V- and J-gene trimming. Certain indistinguishable V segments, among them TRBV6-2 and TRBV6-3, were excluded. Cytomegalovirus association was assigned to about 180 TCR beta chains.

Germline V gene sequence: CDR1 MNHNS, CDR2 SASEGT. The V segment lost 4 bases and the J segment 0 bases; nucleotides outside the gene matches: 6. CDR3 length equals 15 residues. Vbeta (60) and Jbeta (13) primers were used in the PCR. The table came from immunoSEQ multiplex PCR; TCRdb's copy has only in-frame clones and leaves some out. The sample records roughly 130,000 clones, around 79% being singletons. For this clone: Its antigen is as yet unknown.

The rearrangement joins TRBV6-1 to TRBJ2-7, with 7 nucleotides matching TRBD1. Input material: PBMCs. The sequence came from a woman aged 40 to 50 in good health and CMV-seropositive. CDR3: CASSGTGAFSYEQYF. The CDR3 DNA reads as TGTGCCAGCAGTGGAACAGGGGCCTTCTCCTACGAGCAGTACTTC.